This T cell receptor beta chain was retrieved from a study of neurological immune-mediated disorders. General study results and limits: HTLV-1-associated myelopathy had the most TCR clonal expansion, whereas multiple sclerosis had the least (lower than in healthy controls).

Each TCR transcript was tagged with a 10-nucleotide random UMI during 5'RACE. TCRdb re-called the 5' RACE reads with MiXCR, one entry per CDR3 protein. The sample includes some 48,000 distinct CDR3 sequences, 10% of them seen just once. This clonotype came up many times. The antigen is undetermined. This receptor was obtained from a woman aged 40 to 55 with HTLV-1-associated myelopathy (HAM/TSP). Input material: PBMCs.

CDR3 in amino acids: CASSQEAHGNQPQHF. CDR3 DNA sequence: TGCGCCAGCAGCCAAGAAGCTCACGGTAATCAGCCCCAGCATTTT. This sequence joins TRBV4-1 and TRBJ1-5; no firm D call. Germline CDR1 and CDR2: MGHRA and YSYEKL. V lost 0 bases, J lost 4 bases, and 10 bases lay in between. The CDR3 is made up of 15 amino acids.